This T cell receptor (beta chain) came from a study of OX40 agonist ivuxolimab in advanced cancers. Study details: Antecedent anti-PD-1, anti-PD-L1 or anti-CTLA-4 therapy was permissible, with under 50% having received some.

Produced via immunoSEQ multiplex PCR; TCRdb's table is partial and in-frame only. The sample yields fewer than 90,000 clones, roughly 91% seen once. The CDR3 is 15 residues long. V was clipped by 5 bases and J by 2 bases, with 13 bases between them. Germline V CDR1 and CDR2: SNHLY, FYNNEI. Study-wide findings and caveats: The study observed clonal expansion of CD4+ and CD8+ blood T cells by week 6 at 0.1 to 3.0 mg/kg.

A remark on this clone: Antigen: not known.

This sample comprised CD4+ or CD8+ T cells sorted from blood, obtained in a trial of the OX40 agonist ivuxolimab. This sequence joins TRBV2 and TRBJ1-5; TRBD1 is a possible D gene (6 bases). The clonotype originates from an adult with an advanced solid tumor such as melanoma, head and neck, liver or kidney cancer. The CDR3 nucleotides are TGTGCCAGCAGTCTTCAGGGGCGCGGCAATCAGCCCCAGCATTTT. Protein product: CASSLQGRGNQPQHF. Full variable domain (outside the CDR3, taken from reference TRBV2 and TRBJ1-5): EPEVTQTPSHQVTQMGQEVILRCVPISNHLYFYWYRQILGQKVEFLVSFYNNEISEKSEIFDDQFSVERPDGSNFTLKIRSTKLEDSAMYFCASSLQGRGNQPQHFGDGTRLSIL.